This T cell receptor beta chain was captured by sequencing in a study of T cells in Graves' hyperthyroidism and ophthalmopathy. Overall study results and limits: The model identified upcoming ophthalmopathy a median 6.5 months ahead of onset. A model of 13 V-J features distinguished ophthalmopathy from stable hyperthyroidism.

Details on this clonotype: No antigen is known for it.

Investigators excluded patients with uncontrolled infection, other autoimmune disease, pregnancy or lactation. Orbital computed tomography, thyroid ultrasound, serum thyroxine and TRAb, and clinical symptoms together informed the diagnoses. The germline gives CDR1 SQVTM, CDR2 ANQGSEA. The CDR3 sequence is 12 residues long. V lost 8 bases and J lost 4, with 14 bases in between. Using RNA transcripts as the source, TCR beta CDR3 regions were amplified. The TCR CDR3 was amplified in a first-round RT-PCR using the HTBI primer set. MiXCR, run by TCRdb on the multiplex PCR reads, gives a single entry per CDR3 protein. The repertoire consists of hundreds of thousands of distinct CDR3 sequences, with nearly 45% occurring once and the leading ten covering less than 8.5%.

The material sequenced was peripheral blood or thyroid tissue (not recorded which). The V and J genes are TRBV29-1 and TRBJ1-1, with D unclear. The clonotype was recovered from an adult man with Graves' disease, either hyperthyroidism or ophthalmopathy (not recorded which). The CDR3: CSLARVGTEAFF. In DNA, the CDR3 is TGCAGCTTAGCGCGGGTTGGCACTGAAGCTTTCTTT.